The 8 T cell receptor beta chains presented below share a single source sample, sequenced in a study of T cells in Graves' hyperthyroidism and ophthalmopathy. Regions amplified from RNA transcripts were the TCR beta CDR3 regions. HTBI primers were employed in a first-round RT-PCR of the TCR CDR3. TCRdb independently ran MiXCR on the multiplex PCR reads; one entry per CDR3 protein. The sample comprises about 330,000 distinct CDR3 sequences, roughly an eighth of which are singletons, and around 32% rests with the top ten. Sequencing input: blood. The receptors originated from a woman between 35 and 50 years old with Graves' ophthalmopathy.

This clonotype was seen repeatedly, ten times or more. The chain has TRBV19 and TRBJ1-1; perhaps TRBD1 as D (6 bases). The germline V gene encodes CDR1 LNHDA and CDR2 SQIVND (reference sequence). CDR3 length: 14 amino acids. Trimming took 6 bases from V and 2 from J, leaving 13 bases between them. Here the CDR3 reads CASRLQGSNTEAFF. The CDR3, as DNA: TGTGCCAGTAGACTACAGGGATCAAACACTGAAGCTTTCTTT.

The gene calls are TRBV14 and TRBJ2-3; unclear D gene. V was clipped by 5 bases and J by 5 bases, with 8 bases between them. The CDR3 has 12 residues. Germline CDR1 SGHDN, CDR2 FVKESK. The CDR3 nucleotides are TGTGCCAGCAGCTCGACAAGAGATACGCAGTATTTT. Protein: CASSSTRDTQYF.

This clonotype has a count of ten or more. The gene calls are TRBV20-1 and TRBJ1-2; the D gene is possibly TRBD1 (5 bases). Trimming took 0 bases from V and 7 from J, leaving 12 bases between them. The CDR3 totals 13 residues. From germline, CDR1 is DFQATT and CDR2 SNEGSKA (reference sequence). CDR3 sequence: CSARERGVGGYTF. In DNA, the CDR3 is TGCAGTGCTAGAGAACGGGGCGTTGGTGGCTACACCTTC.

This clonotype was recorded once. This sequence joins TRBV19 and TRBJ2-2; D not certain. The CDR3 runs to 11 residues. Trimming left V 3 bases short and J 9 bases short, with 5 bases between. Germline CDR1 LNHDA, CDR2 SQIVND (reference sequence). CDR3 amino acids: CASSIHRELFF. Here the CDR3 DNA reads TGTGCCAGTAGTATTCACCGGGAGCTGTTTTTT.

The rearrangement links TRBV4-2 to TRBJ1-5; D perhaps matches TRBD1 (6 bases). CDR3 length: 13 amino acids. V was pared by 4 bases and J by 5 bases, with 9 bases between. Germline values: CDR1 LGHNA, CDR2 YNFKEQ. This chain's CDR3 is CASSRPGDQPQHF. CDR3 DNA sequence: TGTGCCAGCAGCCGGCCAGGGGATCAGCCCCAGCATTTT.

The chain couples TRBV10-3 to TRBJ2-2; 12 bases map to TRBD2. Germline V gives CDR1 ENHRY, CDR2 SYGVKD. The CDR3 is 18 residues long. J was trimmed by 6 bases and V by 1 base; bases with no gene match: 9. CDR3 DNA: TGTGCCATCAGTGAGTTGACTAGCGGGAGAATGGTCGCCGGGGAGCTGTTTTTT. Translation: CAISELTSGRMVAGELFF.

The chain links TRBV6-2 or TRBV6-3 to TRBJ1-2; TRBD1 aligns across 9 bases. The CDR3 is 13 amino acids. Germline CDR1 MNHEY, CDR2 SVGEGT. After removal of 8 bases from V and 7 bases from J, the junction contained 8 bases not matched to a gene. CDR3 nucleotides: TGTGCCAGCGCTCCCGGGACAGGGCTTGGCTACACCTTC. Protein: CASAPGTGLGYTF.

This clonotype was counted ten times or more. The CDR3 sequence is CASSNPKGAFF. In nucleotides, the CDR3 is TGTGCCAGCAGCAACCCAAAGGGGGCTTTCTTT. The J gene is TRBJ1-1, the V gene TRBV9; D might be TRBD1 (5 bases). The ends were cut back, 4 bases at V and 11 bases at J, with 12 bases in the middle. CDR3 size: 11 residues. Germline V lookup: CDR1 SGDLS, CDR2 YYNGEE. Supplemented by reference TRBV9 and TRBJ1-1, the full variable domain reads DSGVTQTPKHLITATGQRVTLRCSPRSGDLSVYWYQQSLDQGLQFLIQYYNGEERAKGNILERFSAQQFPDLHSELNLSSLELGDSALYFCASSNPKGAFFGQGTRLTVV.